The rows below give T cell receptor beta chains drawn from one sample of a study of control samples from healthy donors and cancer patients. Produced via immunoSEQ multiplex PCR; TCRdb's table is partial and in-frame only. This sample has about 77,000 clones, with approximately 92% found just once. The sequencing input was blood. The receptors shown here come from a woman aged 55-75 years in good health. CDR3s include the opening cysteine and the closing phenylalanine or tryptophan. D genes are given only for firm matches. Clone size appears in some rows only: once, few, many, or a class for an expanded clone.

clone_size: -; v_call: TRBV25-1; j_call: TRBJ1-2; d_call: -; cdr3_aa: CASSEMGVGGYGYTF; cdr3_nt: TGTGCCAGCAGTGAAATGGGGGTTGGAGGTTATGGCTACACCTTC
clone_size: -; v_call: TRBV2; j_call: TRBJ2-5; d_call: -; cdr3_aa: CASSADSFQETQYF; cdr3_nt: TGTGCCAGCAGCGCCGACAGTTTCCAAGAGACCCAGTACTTC
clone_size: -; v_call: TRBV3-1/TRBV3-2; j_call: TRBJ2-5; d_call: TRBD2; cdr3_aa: CASSPAAGDGETQYF; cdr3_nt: TGTGCCAGCAGCCCAGCAGCGGGAGATGGTGAGACCCAGTACTTC
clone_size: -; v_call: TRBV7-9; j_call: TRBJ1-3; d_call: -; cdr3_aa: CASSPVLYQGNTIYF; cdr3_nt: TGTGCCAGCAGCCCCGTTTTGTATCAAGGAAACACCATATATTTT
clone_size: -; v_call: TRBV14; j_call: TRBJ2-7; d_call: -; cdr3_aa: CASSQGQGGTYEQYF; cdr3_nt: TGTGCCAGCAGCCAAGGTCAGGGGGGCACCTACGAGCAGTACTTC
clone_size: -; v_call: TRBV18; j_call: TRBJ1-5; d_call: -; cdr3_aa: CASSPGRTTDQPQHF; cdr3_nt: TGTGCCAGCTCACCAGGACGAACGACGGATCAGCCCCAGCATTTT
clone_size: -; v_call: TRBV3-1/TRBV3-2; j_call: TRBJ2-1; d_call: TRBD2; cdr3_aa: CATGLAGTGEQFF; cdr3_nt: TGTGCCACCGGACTAGCGGGAACGGGTGAGCAGTTCTTC
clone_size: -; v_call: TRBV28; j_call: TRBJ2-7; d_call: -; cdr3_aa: CASTQNSYEQYF; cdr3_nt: TGTGCCAGCACCCAGAACTCGTACGAGCAGTACTTC
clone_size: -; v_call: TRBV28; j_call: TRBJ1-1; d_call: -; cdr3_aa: CAAVGSDTEAFF; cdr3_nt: TGTGCCGCCGTAGGCAGCGACACTGAAGCTTTCTTT
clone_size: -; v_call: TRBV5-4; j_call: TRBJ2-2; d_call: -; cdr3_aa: CASSLTENTGELFF; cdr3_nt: TGTGCCAGCAGCTTAACAGAGAACACCGGGGAGCTGTTTTTT
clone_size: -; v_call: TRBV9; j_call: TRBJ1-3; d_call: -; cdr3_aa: CASSVSTQNSGNTIYF; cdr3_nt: TGTGCCAGCAGCGTATCGACTCAGAACTCTGGAAACACCATATATTTT
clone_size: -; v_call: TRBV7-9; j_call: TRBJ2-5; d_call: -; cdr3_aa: CASSLNQAIRGTQYF; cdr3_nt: TGTGCCAGCAGCTTAAACCAGGCCATCCGAGGGACCCAGTACTTC
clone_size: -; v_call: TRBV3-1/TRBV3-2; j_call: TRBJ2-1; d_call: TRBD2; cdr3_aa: CASSQVAGGPLEQFF; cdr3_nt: TGTGCCAGCAGCCAAGTTGCGGGAGGCCCCCTTGAGCAGTTCTTC
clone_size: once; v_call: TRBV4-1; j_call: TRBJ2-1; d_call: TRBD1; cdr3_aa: CASSQRTGSNEQFF; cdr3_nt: TGCGCCAGCAGCCAGAGGACAGGGAGTAATGAGCAGTTCTTC
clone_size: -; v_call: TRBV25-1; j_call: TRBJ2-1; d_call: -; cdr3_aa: CASSDELYNEQFF; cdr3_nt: TGTGCCAGCAGTGATGAGCTCTACAATGAGCAGTTCTTC
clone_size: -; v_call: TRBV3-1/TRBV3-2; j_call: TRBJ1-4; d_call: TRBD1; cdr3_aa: CASSQRTGEGEKLFF; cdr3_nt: TGTGCCAGCAGCCAAAGGACAGGGGAGGGTGAAAAACTGTTTTTT
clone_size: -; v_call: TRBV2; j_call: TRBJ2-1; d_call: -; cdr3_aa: CASSEPRRANEQFF; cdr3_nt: TGTGCCAGCAGTGAACCGAGGAGAGCCAATGAGCAGTTCTTC
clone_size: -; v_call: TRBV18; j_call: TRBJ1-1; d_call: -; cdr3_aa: CASSPPYGFRNTEAFF; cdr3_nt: TGTGCCAGCTCACCACCCTACGGGTTCCGAAACACTGAAGCTTTCTTT
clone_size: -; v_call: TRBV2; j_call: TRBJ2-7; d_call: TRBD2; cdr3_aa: CASSEIAGTSYEQYF; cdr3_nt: TGTGCCAGCAGTGAGATAGCGGGGACCTCCTACGAGCAGTACTTC
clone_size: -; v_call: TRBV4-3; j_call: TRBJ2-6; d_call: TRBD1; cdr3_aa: CASSQTGTGWPSGANVLTF; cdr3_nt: TGCGCCAGCAGCCAAACCGGGACAGGGTGGCCCTCTGGGGCCAACGTCCTGACTTTC
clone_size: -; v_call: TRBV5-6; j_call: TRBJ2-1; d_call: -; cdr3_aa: CASTVPRRAAYNEQFF; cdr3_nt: TGTGCCAGCACCGTCCCTCGTCGCGCGGCCTACAATGAGCAGTTCTTC
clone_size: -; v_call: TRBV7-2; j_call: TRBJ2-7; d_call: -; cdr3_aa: CASSRREGVEQYF; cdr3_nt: TGTGCCAGCAGTCGCCGAGAAGGGGTCGAGCAGTACTTC
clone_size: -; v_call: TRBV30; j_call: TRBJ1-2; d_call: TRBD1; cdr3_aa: CAWTGTGGATGYTF; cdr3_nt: TGTGCCTGGACCGGGACAGGGGGCGCGACTGGCTACACCTTC
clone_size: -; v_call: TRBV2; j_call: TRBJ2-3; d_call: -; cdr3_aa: CASPGGLVTQYF; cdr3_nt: TGTGCCAGCCCTGGGGGACTTGTTACGCAGTATTTT
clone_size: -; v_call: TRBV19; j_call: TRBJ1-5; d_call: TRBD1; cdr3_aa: CASTQGGLDQPQHF; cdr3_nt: TGTGCCAGTACCCAGGGGGGCCTCGATCAGCCCCAGCATTTT
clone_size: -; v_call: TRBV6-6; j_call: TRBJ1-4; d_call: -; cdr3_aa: CASSYGPPTEKLFF; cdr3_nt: TGTGCCAGCAGTTACGGGCCCCCTACTGAAAAACTGTTTTTT
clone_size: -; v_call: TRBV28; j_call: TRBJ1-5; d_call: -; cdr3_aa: CASGGQASNQPQHF; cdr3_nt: TGTGCCAGCGGTGGTCAGGCCAGCAATCAGCCCCAGCATTTT
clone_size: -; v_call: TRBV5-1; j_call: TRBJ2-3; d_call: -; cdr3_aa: CASSESGITDTQYF; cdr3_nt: TGCGCCAGCAGTGAGAGCGGTATCACAGATACGCAGTATTTT
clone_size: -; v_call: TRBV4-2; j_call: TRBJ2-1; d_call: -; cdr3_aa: CASSQETAYNEQFF; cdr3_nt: TGTGCCAGCAGCCAAGAGACAGCCTACAATGAGCAGTTCTTC
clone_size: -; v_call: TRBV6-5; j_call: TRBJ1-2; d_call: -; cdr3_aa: CASSLGRIYGYTF; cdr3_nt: TGTGCCAGCAGCTTGGGACGGATCTATGGCTACACCTTC
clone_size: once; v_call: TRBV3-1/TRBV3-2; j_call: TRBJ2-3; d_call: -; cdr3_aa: CASSQDLVSDTQYF; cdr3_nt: TGTGCCAGCAGCCAAGACCTGGTGTCAGATACGCAGTATTTT
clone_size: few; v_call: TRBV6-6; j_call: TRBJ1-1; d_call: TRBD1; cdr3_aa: CASSYGQGSTEAFF; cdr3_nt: TGTGCCAGCAGTTATGGACAGGGGAGCACTGAAGCTTTCTTT
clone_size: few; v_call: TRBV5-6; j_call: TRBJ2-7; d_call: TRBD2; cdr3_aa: CASSSSSLSGRALYEQYF; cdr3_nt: TGTGCCAGCAGCTCCTCATCCCTAAGCGGGAGGGCCCTCTACGAGCAGTACTTC
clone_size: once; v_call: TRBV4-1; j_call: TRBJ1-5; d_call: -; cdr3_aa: CASSQGEQLYQPQHF; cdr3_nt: TGCGCCAGCAGCCAAGGGGAGCAGCTTTATCAGCCCCAGCATTTT
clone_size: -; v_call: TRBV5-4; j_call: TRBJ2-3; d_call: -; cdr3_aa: CASSPPPQGASGTDTQYF; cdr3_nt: TGTGCCAGCAGCCCCCCCCCACAGGGCGCCTCTGGCACAGATACGCAGTATTTT
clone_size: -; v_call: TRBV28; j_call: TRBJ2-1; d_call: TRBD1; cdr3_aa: CASNPGTGRYNEQFF; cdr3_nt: TGTGCCAGCAACCCGGGGACAGGGCGGTACAATGAGCAGTTCTTC
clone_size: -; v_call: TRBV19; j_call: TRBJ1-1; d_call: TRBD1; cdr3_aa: CASSIVDRMNTEAFF; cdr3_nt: TGTGCCAGTAGTATAGTGGACAGGATGAACACTGAAGCTTTCTTT
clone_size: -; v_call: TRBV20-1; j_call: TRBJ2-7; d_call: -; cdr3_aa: CSASSLARSSYEQYF; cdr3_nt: TGCAGTGCTAGTTCATTAGCGCGAAGCTCCTACGAGCAGTACTTC
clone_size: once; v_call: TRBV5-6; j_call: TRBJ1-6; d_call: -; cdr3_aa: CASSFWRTNSPLHF; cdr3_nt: TGTGCCAGCAGCTTTTGGCGGACTAATTCACCCCTCCACTTT
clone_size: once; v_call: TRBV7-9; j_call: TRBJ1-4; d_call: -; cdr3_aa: CASSPLYLRATNEKLFF; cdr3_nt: TGTGCCAGCAGCCCACTTTACCTCAGGGCAACTAATGAAAAACTGTTTTTT
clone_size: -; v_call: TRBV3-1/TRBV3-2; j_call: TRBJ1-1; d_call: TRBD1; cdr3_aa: CASSQGQVPEAFF; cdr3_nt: TGTGCCAGCAGCCAGGGACAGGTCCCTGAAGCTTTCTTT
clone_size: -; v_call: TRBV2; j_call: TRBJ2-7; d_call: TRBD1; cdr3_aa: CASSRTGGPYEQYF; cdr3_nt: TGTGCCAGCAGTCGGACAGGGGGTCCCTACGAGCAGTACTTC
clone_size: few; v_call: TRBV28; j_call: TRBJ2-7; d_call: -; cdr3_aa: CASRPGGAHEQYF; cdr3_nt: TGTGCCAGCAGGCCTGGGGGGGCCCACGAGCAGTACTTC
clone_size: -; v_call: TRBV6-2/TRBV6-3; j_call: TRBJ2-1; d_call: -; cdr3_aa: CASSFRGSYNEQFF; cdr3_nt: TGTGCCAGCAGTTTTCGGGGTTCCTACAATGAGCAGTTCTTC
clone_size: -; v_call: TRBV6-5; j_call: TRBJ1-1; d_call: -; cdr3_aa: CASTRALLGTEAFF; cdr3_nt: TGTGCCAGCACTAGGGCGCTCTTGGGCACTGAAGCTTTCTTT
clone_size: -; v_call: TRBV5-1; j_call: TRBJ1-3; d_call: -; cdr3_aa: CASSLGENTIYF; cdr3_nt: TGCGCCAGCAGCTTGGGAGAAAACACCATATATTTT
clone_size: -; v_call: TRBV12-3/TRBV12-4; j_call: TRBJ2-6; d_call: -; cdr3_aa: CASRREGANVLTF; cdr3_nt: TGTGCCAGCCGGAGGGAGGGGGCCAACGTCCTGACTTTC
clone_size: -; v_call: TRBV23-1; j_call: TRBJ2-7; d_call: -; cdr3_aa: CARALLEQYF; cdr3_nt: TGCGCCAGAGCTCTCCTCGAGCAGTACTTC
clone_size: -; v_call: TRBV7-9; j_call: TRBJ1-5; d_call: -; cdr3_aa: CASSFTDSNQPQHF; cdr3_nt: TGTGCCAGCAGCTTCACAGATAGCAATCAGCCCCAGCATTTT
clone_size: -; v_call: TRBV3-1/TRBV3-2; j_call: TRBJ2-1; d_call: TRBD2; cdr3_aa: CASSLRSRDNEGLAGHNEQFF; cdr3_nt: TGTGCCAGCAGCCTCCGATCCCGGGACAACGAAGGGCTAGCGGGACACAATGAGCAGTTCTTC
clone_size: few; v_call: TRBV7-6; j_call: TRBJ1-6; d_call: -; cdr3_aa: CASSSDSYNSPLHF; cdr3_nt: TGTGCCAGCAGCTCGGACAGCTATAATTCACCCCTCCACTTT
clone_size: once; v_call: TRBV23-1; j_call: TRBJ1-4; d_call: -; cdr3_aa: CARQGTGRTGEGF; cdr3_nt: TGCGCCCGTCAGGGGACCGGACGGACGGGTGAGGGTTTT